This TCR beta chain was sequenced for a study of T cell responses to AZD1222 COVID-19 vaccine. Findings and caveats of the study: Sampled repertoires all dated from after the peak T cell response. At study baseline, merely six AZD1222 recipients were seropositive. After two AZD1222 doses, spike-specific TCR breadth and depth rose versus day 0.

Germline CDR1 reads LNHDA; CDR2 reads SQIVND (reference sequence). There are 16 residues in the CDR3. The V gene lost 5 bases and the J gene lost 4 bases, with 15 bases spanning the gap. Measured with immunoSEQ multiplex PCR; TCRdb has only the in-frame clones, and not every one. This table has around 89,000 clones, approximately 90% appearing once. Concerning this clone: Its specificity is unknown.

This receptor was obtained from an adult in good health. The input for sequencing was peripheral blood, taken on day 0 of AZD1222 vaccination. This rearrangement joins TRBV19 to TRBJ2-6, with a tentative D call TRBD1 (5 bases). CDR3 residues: CASSAQGELGANVLTF. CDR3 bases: TGTGCCAGTAGTGCCCAAGGGGAATTAGGGGCCAACGTCCTGACTTTC.